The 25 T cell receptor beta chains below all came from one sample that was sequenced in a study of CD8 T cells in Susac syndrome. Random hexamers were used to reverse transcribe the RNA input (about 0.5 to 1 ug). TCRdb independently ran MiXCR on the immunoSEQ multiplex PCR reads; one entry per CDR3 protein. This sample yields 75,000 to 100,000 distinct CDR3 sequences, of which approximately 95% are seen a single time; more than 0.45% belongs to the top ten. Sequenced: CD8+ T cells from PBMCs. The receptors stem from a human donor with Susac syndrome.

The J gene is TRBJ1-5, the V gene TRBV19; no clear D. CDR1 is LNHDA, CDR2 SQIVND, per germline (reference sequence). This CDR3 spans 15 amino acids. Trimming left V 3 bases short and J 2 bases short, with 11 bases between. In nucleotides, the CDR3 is TGTGCCAGTAGTATTTCTTGGGTTGGCAATCAGCCCCAGCATTTT. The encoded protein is CASSISWVGNQPQHF.

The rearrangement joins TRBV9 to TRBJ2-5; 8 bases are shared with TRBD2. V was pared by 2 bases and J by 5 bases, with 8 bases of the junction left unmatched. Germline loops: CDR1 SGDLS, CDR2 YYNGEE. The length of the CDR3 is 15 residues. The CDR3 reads CASSVYSGIVETQYF. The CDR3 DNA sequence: TGTGCCAGCAGCGTGTATAGCGGGATTGTGGAGACCCAGTACTTC.

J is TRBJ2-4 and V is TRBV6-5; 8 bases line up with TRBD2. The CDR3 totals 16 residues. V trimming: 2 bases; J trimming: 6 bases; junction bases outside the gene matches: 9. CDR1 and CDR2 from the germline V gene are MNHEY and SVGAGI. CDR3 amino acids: CASSYLREGGGNIQYF. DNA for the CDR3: TGTGCCAGCAGTTACCTTCGGGAGGGTGGGGGAAACATTCAGTACTTC.

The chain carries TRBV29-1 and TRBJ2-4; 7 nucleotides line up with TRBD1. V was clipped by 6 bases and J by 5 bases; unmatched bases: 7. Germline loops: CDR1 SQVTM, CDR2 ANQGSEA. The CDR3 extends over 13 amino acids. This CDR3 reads CSVQQGRENIQYF. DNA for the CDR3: TGCAGCGTCCAACAGGGGAGAGAAAACATTCAGTACTTC.

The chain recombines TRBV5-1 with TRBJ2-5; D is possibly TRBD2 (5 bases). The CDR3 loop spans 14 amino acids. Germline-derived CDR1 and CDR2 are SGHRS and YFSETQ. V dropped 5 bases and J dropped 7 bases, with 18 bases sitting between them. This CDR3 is CASSPGRLGGTQYF. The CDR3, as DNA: TGCGCCAGCAGTCCTGGGAGACTTGGAGGGACCCAGTACTTC.

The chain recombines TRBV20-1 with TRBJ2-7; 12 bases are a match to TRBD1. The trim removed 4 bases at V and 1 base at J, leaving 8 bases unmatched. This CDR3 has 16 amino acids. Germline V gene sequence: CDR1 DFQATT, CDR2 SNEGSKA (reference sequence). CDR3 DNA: TGCAGTGCTACCTCCGGGACAGGGGGCAATTCCTACGAGCAGTACTTC. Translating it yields CSATSGTGGNSYEQYF.

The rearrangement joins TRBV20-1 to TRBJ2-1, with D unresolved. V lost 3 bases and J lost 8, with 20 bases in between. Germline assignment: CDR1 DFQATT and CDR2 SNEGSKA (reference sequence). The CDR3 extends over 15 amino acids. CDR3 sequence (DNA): TGCAGTGCTAGGTCGGCGGCGGCGTGGGTCGATGAGCAGTTCTTC. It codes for CSARSAAAWVDEQFF.

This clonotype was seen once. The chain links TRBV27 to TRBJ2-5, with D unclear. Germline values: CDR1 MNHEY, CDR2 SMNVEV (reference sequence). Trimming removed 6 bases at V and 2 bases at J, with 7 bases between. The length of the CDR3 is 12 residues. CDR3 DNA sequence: TGTGCCAGCAGAGATTATCAAGAGACCCAGTACTTC. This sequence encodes CASRDYQETQYF.

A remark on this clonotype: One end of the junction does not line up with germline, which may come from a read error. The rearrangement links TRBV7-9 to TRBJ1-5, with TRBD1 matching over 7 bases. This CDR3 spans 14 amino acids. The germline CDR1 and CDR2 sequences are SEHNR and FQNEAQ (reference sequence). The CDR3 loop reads CASSSRDSSQPQHF. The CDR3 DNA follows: TGTGCCAGCAGCTCCCGGGACAGCAGTCAGCCCCAGCATTTT.

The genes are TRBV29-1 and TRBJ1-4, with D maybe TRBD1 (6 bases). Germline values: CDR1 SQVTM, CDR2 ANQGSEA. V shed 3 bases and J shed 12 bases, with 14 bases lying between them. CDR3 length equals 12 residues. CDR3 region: CSVEGHGGELFF. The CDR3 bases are TGCAGCGTTGAGGGACACGGCGGGGAACTGTTTTTT.

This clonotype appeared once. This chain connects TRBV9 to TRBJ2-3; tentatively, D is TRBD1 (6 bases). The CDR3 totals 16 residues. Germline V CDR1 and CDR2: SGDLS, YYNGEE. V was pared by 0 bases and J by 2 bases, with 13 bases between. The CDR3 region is CASSVVTGRNTDTQYF. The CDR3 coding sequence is TGTGCCAGCAGCGTAGTTACAGGGCGAAACACAGATACGCAGTATTTT.

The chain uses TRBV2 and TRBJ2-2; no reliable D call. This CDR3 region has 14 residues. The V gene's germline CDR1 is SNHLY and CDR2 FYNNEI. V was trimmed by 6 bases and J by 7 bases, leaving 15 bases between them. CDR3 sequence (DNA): TGTGCCAGCAGGGTCCGACTGAACGACGGGGAGCTGTTTTTT. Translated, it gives CASRVRLNDGELFF.

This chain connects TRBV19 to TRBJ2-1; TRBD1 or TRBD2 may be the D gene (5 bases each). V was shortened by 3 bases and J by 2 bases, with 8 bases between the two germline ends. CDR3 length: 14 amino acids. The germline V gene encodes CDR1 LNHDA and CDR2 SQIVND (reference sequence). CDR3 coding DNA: TGTGCCAGTAGTATGGGGGTAGCCTACAATGAGCAGTTCTTC. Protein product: CASSMGVAYNEQFF.

The CDR3 nucleotides read TGTGCCAGCAGCCCCGGGACTAGCGGGCTTGGTGAGCAGTTCTTC. The encoded protein is CASSPGTSGLGEQFF. The chain links TRBV12-3 or TRBV12-4 to TRBJ2-1; 12 bases line up with TRBD2. The CDR3 extends over 15 amino acids. Trimming removed 6 bases from V and 9 bases from J; junction bases left unmatched: 9.

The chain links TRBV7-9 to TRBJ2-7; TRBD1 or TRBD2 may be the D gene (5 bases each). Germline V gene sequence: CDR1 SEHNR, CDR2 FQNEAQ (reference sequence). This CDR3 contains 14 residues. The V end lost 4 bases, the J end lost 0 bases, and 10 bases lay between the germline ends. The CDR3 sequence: CASSSGTDSYEQYF. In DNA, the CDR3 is TGTGCCAGCAGCTCCGGGACGGACTCCTACGAGCAGTACTTC.

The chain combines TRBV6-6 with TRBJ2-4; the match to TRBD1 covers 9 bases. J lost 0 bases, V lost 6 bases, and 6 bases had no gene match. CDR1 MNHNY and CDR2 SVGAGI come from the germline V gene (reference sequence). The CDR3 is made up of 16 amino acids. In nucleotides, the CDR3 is TGTGCCAGCAGCAACAGGGGGCTCGAAGCCAAAAACATTCAGTACTTC. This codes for CASSNRGLEAKNIQYF.

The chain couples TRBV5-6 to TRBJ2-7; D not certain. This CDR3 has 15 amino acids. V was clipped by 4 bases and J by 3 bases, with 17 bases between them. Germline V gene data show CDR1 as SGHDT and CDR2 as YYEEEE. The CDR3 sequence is CASSKISTGLYEQYF. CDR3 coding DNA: TGTGCCAGCAGCAAGATATCCACTGGGCTCTACGAGCAGTACTTC.

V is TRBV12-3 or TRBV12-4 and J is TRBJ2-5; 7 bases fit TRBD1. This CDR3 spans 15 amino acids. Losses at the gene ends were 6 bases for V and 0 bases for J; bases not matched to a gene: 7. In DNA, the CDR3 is TGTGCCAGCAGCCCCACGGGACAGAACCAAGAGACCCAGTACTTC. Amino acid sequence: CASSPTGQNQETQYF.

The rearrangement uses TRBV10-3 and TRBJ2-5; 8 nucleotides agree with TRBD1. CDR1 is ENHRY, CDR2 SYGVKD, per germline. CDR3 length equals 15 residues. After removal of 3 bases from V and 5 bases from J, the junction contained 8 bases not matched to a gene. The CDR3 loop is CAISDGSGGGETQYF. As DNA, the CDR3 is TGTGCCATCAGTGATGGCTCAGGGGGCGGTGAGACCCAGTACTTC.

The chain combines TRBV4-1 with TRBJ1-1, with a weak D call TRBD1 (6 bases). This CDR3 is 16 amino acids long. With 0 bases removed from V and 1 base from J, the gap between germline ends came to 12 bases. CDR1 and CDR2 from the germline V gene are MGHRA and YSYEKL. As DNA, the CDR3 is TGCGCCAGCAGCCAAGAATCGGGACATTGGAACACTGAAGCTTTCTTT. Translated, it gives CASSQESGHWNTEAFF.

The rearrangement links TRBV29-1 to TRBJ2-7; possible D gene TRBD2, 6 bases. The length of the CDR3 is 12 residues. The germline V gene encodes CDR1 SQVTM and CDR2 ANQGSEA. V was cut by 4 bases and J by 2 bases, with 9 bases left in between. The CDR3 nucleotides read TGCAGCGTTGCAGTAGCGGCCTACGAGCAGTACTTC. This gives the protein CSVAVAAYEQYF.

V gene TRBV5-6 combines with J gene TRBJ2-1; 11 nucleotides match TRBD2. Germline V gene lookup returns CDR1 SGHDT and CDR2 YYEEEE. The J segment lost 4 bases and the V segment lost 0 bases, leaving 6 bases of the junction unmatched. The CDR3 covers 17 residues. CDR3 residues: CASSLEAGLAEYNEQFF. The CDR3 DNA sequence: TGTGCCAGCAGCTTGGAGGCGGGACTAGCGGAATACAATGAGCAGTTCTTC.

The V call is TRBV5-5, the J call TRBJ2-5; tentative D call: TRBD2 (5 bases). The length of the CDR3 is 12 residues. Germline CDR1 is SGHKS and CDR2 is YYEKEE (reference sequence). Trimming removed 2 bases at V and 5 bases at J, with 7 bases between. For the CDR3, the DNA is TGTGCCAGCAGCTTTAGCGTGGAGACCCAGTACTTC. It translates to CASSFSVETQYF.

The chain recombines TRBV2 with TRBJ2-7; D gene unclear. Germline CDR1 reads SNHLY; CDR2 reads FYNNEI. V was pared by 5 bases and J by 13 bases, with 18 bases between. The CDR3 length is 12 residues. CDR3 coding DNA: TGTGCCAGCAGTCTAGGTCGGACGGACGGTTACTTC. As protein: CASSLGRTDGYF.

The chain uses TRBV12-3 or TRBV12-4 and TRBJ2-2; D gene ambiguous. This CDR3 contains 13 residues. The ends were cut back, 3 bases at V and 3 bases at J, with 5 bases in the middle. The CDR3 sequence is CASSFLHTGELFF. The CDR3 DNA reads TGTGCCAGCAGTTTCCTGCACACCGGGGAGCTGTTTTTT.